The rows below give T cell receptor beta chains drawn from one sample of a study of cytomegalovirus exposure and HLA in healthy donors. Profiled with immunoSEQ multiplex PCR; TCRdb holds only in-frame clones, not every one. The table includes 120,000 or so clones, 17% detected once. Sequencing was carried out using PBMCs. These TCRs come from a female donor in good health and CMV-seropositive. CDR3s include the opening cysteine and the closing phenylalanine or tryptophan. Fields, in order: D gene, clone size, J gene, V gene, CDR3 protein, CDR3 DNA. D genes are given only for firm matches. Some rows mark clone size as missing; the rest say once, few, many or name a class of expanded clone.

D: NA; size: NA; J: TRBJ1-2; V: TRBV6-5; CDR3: CASSYGGAGGYTF; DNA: TGTGCCAGCAGTTACGGGGGGGCGGGAGGCTACACCTTC
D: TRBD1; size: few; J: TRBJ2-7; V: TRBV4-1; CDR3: CASSQDHGTASYEQYF; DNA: TGCGCCAGCAGTCAAGATCATGGGACAGCCTCCTACGAGCAGTACTTC
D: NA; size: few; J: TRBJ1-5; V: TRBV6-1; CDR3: CASSELGRGRNQPQHF; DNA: TGTGCCAGCAGTGAACTGGGGAGGGGTCGCAATCAGCCCCAGCATTTT
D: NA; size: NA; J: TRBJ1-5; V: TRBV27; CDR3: CASSLTGLNQPQHF; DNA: TGTGCCAGCAGTTTAACGGGACTCAATCAGCCCCAGCATTTT
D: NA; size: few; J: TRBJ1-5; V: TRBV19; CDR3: CASSIAQYSNQPQHF; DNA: TGTGCCAGTAGTATAGCCCAGTATAGCAATCAGCCCCAGCATTTT
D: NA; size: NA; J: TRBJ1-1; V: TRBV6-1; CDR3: CASSEARRLNTEAFF; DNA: TGTGCCAGCAGTGAAGCCAGGAGGTTGAACACTGAAGCTTTCTTT
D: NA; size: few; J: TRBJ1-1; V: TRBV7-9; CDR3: CASSPRLGLNTEAFF; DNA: TGTGCCAGCAGCCCCCGACTTGGGTTGAACACTGAAGCTTTCTTT
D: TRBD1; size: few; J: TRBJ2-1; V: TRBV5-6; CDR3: CASRATGLSPLSSYNEQFF; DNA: TGTGCCAGCAGAGCGACAGGGCTGTCCCCGTTGAGCTCCTACAATGAGCAGTTCTTC
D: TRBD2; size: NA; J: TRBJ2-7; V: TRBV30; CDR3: CAWAVSSGSSYEQYF; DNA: TGTGCCTGGGCCGTATCTAGCGGGAGCTCCTACGAGCAGTACTTC
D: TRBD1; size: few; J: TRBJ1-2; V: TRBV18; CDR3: CASSTRDSNNYGYTF; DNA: TGTGCCAGCTCAACGAGGGACAGCAATAACTATGGCTACACCTTC
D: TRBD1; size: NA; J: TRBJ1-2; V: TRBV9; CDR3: CASSPRTGGGSGYTF; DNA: TGTGCCAGCAGCCCCCGGACAGGGGGAGGTTCGGGCTACACCTTC
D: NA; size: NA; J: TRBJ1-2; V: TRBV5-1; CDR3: CASSFFTASNYGYTF; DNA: TGCGCCAGCAGCTTTTTTACAGCCAGTAACTATGGCTACACCTTC
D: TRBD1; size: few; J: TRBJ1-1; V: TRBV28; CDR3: CASSSPPAGQPTEAFF; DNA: TGTGCCAGCAGTTCACCCCCTGCGGGACAGCCCACTGAAGCTTTCTTT
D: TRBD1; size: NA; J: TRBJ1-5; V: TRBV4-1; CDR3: CASSQQGQRQPQHF; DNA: TGCGCCAGCAGCCAACAGGGACAGAGACAGCCCCAGCATTTT
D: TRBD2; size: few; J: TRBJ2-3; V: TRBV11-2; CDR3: CASSLSLTSGADTQYF; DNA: TGTGCCAGCAGCTTATCGTTGACTAGCGGGGCAGATACGCAGTATTTT
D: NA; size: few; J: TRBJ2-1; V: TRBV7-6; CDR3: CASSPRRTPNYNEQFF; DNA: TGTGCCAGCAGCCCCCGTCGGACTCCTAACTACAATGAGCAGTTCTTC
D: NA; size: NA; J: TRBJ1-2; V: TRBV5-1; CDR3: CASSLAEGNYGYTF; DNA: TGCGCCAGCAGCTTGGCCGAGGGTAACTATGGCTACACCTTC
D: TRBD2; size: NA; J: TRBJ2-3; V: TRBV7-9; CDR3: CASSYPRTSADTDTQYF; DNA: TGTGCCAGCAGCTACCCCCGGACTAGCGCGGACACAGATACGCAGTATTTT
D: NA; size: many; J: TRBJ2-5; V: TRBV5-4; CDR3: CASSLDSQETQYF; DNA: TGTGCCAGCAGCTTGGACAGTCAAGAGACCCAGTACTTC
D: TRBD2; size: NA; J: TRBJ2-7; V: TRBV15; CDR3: CATSRYPGLAGRNSYEQYF; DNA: TGTGCCACCAGCAGATACCCGGGACTAGCGGGAAGGAACTCCTACGAGCAGTACTTC
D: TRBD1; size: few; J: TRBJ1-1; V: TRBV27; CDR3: CASSLWTGLNTEAFF; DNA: TGTGCCAGCAGTTTATGGACAGGGTTGAACACTGAAGCTTTCTTT
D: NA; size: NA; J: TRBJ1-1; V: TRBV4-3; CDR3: CASSQDPGNTEAFF; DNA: TGCGCCAGCAGCCAAGATCCGGGGAACACTGAAGCTTTCTTT
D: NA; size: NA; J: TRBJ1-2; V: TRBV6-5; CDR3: CASLKLGGAYGYTF; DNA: TGTGCCTCCCTAAAATTAGGCGGAGCCTATGGCTACACCTTC
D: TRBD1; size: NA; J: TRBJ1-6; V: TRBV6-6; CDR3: CASSRTGHKVNSPLHF; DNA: TGTGCCAGCAGTCGGACAGGCCACAAGGTTAATTCACCCCTCCACTTT
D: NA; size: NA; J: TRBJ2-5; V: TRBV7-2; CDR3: CASSPPGPTGETQYF; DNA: TGTGCCAGCAGCCCTCCCGGACCTACAGGGGAGACCCAGTACTTC
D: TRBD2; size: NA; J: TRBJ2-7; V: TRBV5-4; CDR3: CASSETGTTGGQYF; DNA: TGTGCCAGCAGCGAAACCGGGACTACGGGCGGGCAGTACTTC
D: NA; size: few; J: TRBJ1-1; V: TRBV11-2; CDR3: CASGAGFGAFF; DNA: TGTGCCAGCGGGGCGGGGTTTGGAGCTTTCTTT
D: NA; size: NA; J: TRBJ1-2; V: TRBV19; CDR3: CASSIGGPSYGYTF; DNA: TGTGCCAGTAGTATAGGGGGCCCCTCCTATGGCTACACCTTC
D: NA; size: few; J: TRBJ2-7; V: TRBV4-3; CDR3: CASSQETAQSSYEQYF; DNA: TGCGCCAGCAGCCAAGAGACAGCCCAGAGCTCCTACGAGCAGTACTTC
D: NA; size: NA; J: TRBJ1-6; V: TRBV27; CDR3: CASSLLSARSYNSPLHF; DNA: TGTGCCAGCAGTTTACTCAGTGCCCGTTCCTATAATTCACCCCTCCACTTT
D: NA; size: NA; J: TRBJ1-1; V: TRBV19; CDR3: CASSIGGNTEAFF; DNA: TGTGCCAGTAGTATTGGCGGGAACACTGAAGCTTTCTTT
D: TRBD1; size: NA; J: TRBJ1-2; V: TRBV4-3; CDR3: CASSQGTGLSDYGYTF; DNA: TGCGCCAGCAGCCAAGGGACAGGGCTTTCAGACTATGGCTACACCTTC
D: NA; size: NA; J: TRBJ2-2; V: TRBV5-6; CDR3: CASSLLVLANTGELFF; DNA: TGTGCCAGCAGCTTGCTAGTTTTAGCAAACACCGGGGAGCTGTTTTTT
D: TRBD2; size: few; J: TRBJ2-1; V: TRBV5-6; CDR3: CASSLWAGGPYNEQFF; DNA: TGTGCCAGCAGCTTGTGGGCGGGGGGGCCCTACAATGAGCAGTTCTTC
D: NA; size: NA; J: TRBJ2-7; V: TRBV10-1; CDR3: CASISSEQYF; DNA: TGCGCCAGCATTTCATCCGAGCAGTACTTC
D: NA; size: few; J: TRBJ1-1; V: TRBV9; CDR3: CASSVGGRTEAFF; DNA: TGTGCCAGCAGCGTGGGGGGACGGACTGAAGCTTTCTTT
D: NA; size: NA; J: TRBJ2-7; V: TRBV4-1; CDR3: CASSQDFRGTYEQYF; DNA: TGCGCCAGCAGCCAAGATTTTCGCGGCACCTACGAGCAGTACTTC
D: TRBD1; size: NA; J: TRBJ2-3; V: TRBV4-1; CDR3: CASSQTYRDSPTDTQYF; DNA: TGCGCCAGCAGCCAAACCTACCGGGACAGCCCCACAGATACGCAGTATTTT
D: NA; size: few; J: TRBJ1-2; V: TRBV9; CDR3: CASSVEGSGAGNLYGYTF; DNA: TGTGCCAGCAGCGTAGAGGGTAGTGGGGCAGGCAATCTCTATGGCTACACCTTC
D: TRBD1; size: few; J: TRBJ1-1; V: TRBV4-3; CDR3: CASSPGTGPNTAAFF; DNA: TGCGCCAGCAGCCCTGGGACAGGGCCGAACACTGCAGCTTTCTTT
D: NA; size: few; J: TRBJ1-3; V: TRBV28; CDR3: CASSFSPGVKVSGNTIYF; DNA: TGTGCCAGCAGTTTTAGTCCAGGGGTTAAAGTTTCTGGAAACACCATATATTTT
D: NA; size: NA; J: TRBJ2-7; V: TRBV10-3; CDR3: CAIVSADSYEQYF; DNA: TGTGCCATCGTATCAGCGGACTCCTACGAGCAGTACTTC
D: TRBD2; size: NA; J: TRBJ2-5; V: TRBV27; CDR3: CASSPLSAGEETQYF; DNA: TGTGCCAGCAGTCCACTTTCAGCGGGGGAGGAGACCCAGTACTTC
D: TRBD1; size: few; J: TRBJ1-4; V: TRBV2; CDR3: CASSLDRRGEKLFF; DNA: TGTGCCAGCAGTCTGGACAGGCGAGGGGAAAAACTGTTTTTT
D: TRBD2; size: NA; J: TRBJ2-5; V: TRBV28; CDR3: CASSLRPLAEETQYF; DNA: TGTGCCAGCAGTTTAAGGCCCCTAGCGGAAGAGACCCAGTACTTC
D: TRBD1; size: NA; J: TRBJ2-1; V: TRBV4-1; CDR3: CASSQDDRAYNEQFF; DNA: TGCGCCAGCAGCCAAGATGACAGGGCCTACAATGAGCAGTTCTTC
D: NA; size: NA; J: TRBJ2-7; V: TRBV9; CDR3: CASGLSGEQYF; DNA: TGTGCCAGCGGTCTCTCGGGGGAGCAGTACTTC
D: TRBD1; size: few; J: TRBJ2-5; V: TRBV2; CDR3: CASSESRDRGQETQYF; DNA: TGTGCCAGCAGTGAAAGTCGAGACAGGGGGCAGGAGACCCAGTACTTC
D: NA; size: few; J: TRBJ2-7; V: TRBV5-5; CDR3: CASSLAGVVNEQYF; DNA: TGTGCCAGCAGCTTGGCCGGGGTCGTCAACGAGCAGTACTTC
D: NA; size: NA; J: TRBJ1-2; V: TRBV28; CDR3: CARSSLSNYGYTF; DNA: TGTGCCAGAAGTTCATTGTCTAACTATGGCTACACCTTC
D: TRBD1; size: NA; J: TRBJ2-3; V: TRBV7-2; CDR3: CASSRDRLTDTQYF; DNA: TGTGCCAGCAGTCGGGACAGACTAACAGATACGCAGTATTTT
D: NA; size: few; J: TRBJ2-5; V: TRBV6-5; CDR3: CASSLPPQETQYF; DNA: TGTGCCAGCAGCCTTCCTCCCCAAGAGACCCAGTACTTC
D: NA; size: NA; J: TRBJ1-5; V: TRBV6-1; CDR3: CASSRLSGRNQPQHF; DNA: TGTGCCAGCAGTCGACTCTCGGGTCGCAATCAGCCCCAGCATTTT
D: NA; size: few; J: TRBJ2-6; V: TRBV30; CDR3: CASPYSSGANVLTF; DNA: TGTGCCTCCCCATACTCCTCTGGGGCCAACGTCCTGACTTTC
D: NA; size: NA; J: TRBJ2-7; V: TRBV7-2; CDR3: CASSLARLHYEQYF; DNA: TGTGCCAGCAGCTTAGCGCGGCTACACTACGAGCAGTACTTC
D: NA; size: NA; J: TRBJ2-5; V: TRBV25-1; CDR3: CASSENWGPETQYF; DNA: TGTGCCAGCAGTGAAAATTGGGGCCCAGAGACCCAGTACTTC
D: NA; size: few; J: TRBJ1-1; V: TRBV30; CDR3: CACLVLSLTEAFF; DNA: TGTGCCTGCCTGGTCCTAAGCCTCACTGAAGCTTTCTTT
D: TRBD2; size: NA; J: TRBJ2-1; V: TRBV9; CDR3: CASMASGTPGNEQFF; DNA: TGTGCCAGCATGGCTAGCGGGACCCCCGGCAATGAGCAGTTCTTC
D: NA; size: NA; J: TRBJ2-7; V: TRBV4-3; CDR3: CASSQLPQGYEQYF; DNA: TGCGCCAGCAGCCAACTTCCACAGGGATACGAGCAGTACTTC